This passage covers 15 T cell receptor beta chains from one sample sequenced in a study of technical replicates of blood from a few donors. Assay: immunoSEQ multiplex PCR; the TCRdb copy retains only in-frame clones and omits some. The sample has more than 65,000 clones, roughly 96% seen once. Sequences were obtained from T cells isolated from PBMCs. The receptors were sampled from a human donor in good health.

For the CDR3, the DNA is TGTGCCAGCAGCGGGACTAGCGGGAGCACAGATACGCAGTATTTT. It translates to CASSGTSGSTDTQYF. The chain recombines TRBV7-6 with TRBJ2-3; TRBD2 agrees at 12 bases. Germline V gene data show CDR1 as SGHVS and CDR2 as FNYEAQ. This CDR3 has 15 residues. With 5 bases clipped from V and 0 bases from J, the junction kept 0 bases outside the gene matches.

This sequence joins TRBV2 and TRBJ1-1; TRBD1 is a possible D gene (5 bases). The CDR3 length is 15 residues. The V end lost 3 bases, the J end lost 10 bases, and 21 bases lay between the germline ends. Per germline, CDR1 SNHLY and CDR2 FYNNEI. The CDR3 sequence: CASSDRPQATWGAFF. The CDR3 nucleotides read TGTGCCAGCAGTGATCGGCCACAGGCCACTTGGGGAGCTTTCTTT.

The rearrangement links TRBV7-8 to TRBJ2-7, with 14 positions matching TRBD2. The CDR3 is made up of 16 amino acids. CDR1 is SGHVS and CDR2 is FQNEAQ in the germline V gene. The V gene end was trimmed by 4 bases and the J gene end by 2 bases; junction bases not matched to a gene: 4. As DNA, the CDR3 is TGTGCCAGCAGCTCGGGACTAGCGGGAGCGGCCTACGAGCAGTACTTC. As protein: CASSSGLAGAAYEQYF.

The chain recombines TRBV2 with TRBJ2-7, with 8 bases aligning to TRBD1. The CDR3 is 14 residues long. Germline CDR1 is SNHLY and CDR2 is FYNNEI. V shed 4 bases, J shed 3 bases, and the junction held 5 bases outside the gene matches. CDR3 nucleotide sequence: TGTGCCAGCAGTGTGGGGACAGGATACTACGAGCAGTACTTC. Protein product: CASSVGTGYYEQYF.

The chain is built from TRBV6-5 and TRBJ2-3; D not resolved. Trimming took off 1 base at V and 1 base at J, with 9 bases between the two ends. Germline V gives CDR1 MNHEY, CDR2 SVGAGI. There are 15 residues in the CDR3. The CDR3 DNA sequence: TGTGCCAGCAGTTACTTTGGTAGTGGCACAGATACGCAGTATTTT. Residues: CASSYFGSGTDTQYF.

The chain recombines TRBV12-5 with TRBJ2-5; D call uncertain. Trimming removed 2 bases at V and 5 bases at J, with 6 bases between. CDR1 is LGHNT and CDR2 is FRNRAP in the germline V gene. The CDR3 loop spans 12 amino acids. The chain's CDR3 is CASGLSEETQYF. DNA of the CDR3: TGTGCTAGTGGTTTGAGTGAGGAGACCCAGTACTTC. Combining the CDR3 with reference TRBV12-5 and TRBJ2-5 gives the whole variable domain DARVTQTPRHKVTEMGQEVTMRCQPILGHNTVFWYRQTMMQGLELLAYFRNRAPLDDSGMPKDRFSAEMPDATLATLKIQPSEPRDSAVYFCASGLSEETQYFGPGTRLLVL.

There are a few counts of this clone. The V gene is TRBV19, the J gene TRBJ2-2, with 14 bases matching TRBD2. The CDR3 sequence is 17 residues long. The V gene end was trimmed by 7 bases and the J gene end by 3 bases; junction bases not matched to a gene: 7. Germline lookup yields CDR1 LNHDA and CDR2 SQIVND (reference sequence). CDR3 protein: CASTGTSGRRDTGELFF. CDR3 coding DNA: TGTGCCAGTACCGGGACTAGCGGGAGAAGGGACACCGGGGAGCTGTTTTTT. The variable domain in full, with the rest retrieved from reference TRBV19 and TRBJ2-2, is DGGITQSPKYLFRKEGQNVTLSCEQNLNHDAMYWYRQDPGQGLRLIYYSQIVNDFQKGDIAEGYSVSREKKESFPLTVTSAQKNPTAFYLCASTGTSGRRDTGELFFGEGSRLTVL.

The V and J genes are TRBV18 and TRBJ1-1; D call uncertain. The germline gives CDR1 KGHSH, CDR2 LQKENI. With 3 bases removed from V and 1 base from J, the gap between germline ends came to 15 bases. The CDR3 sequence is 16 residues long. The CDR3 DNA follows: TGTGCCAGCTCACCTACCTCGAGGGTGGGGAACACTGAAGCTTTCTTT. Its protein product is CASSPTSRVGNTEAFF.

The chain employs TRBV19 and TRBJ2-7; 8 nucleotides line up with TRBD1. The junction had 10 bases not matched to a gene; V was cut back by 5 bases and J by 4 bases. The CDR3 contains 15 residues. CDR1 and CDR2 from the germline V gene are LNHDA and SQIVND (reference sequence). The CDR3 reads CASSYDGTGFYEQYF. The CDR3 nucleotides are TGTGCCAGTAGTTATGACGGGACAGGCTTTTACGAGCAGTACTTC.

J is TRBJ2-2 and V is TRBV29-1; 13 bases agree with TRBD2. The germline gives CDR1 SQVTM, CDR2 ANQGSEA. This CDR3 has 15 residues. Trimming cost V 6 bases and J 1 base; bases outside gene matches: 2. The CDR3 is CSVRLAGGNTGELFF. The DNA for the CDR3 is TGCAGCGTGAGACTAGCGGGAGGGAACACCGGGGAGCTGTTTTTT.

This chain joins TRBV25-1 and TRBJ2-1, with TRBD1 as a possible D gene (6 bases). The CDR3 is 15 residues long. Trimming cost V 3 bases and J 10 bases, with 19 bases left between them. Germline V lookup: CDR1 MGHDK, CDR2 SYGVNS. CDR3 protein: CASSDPVRGMVEQFF. CDR3 nucleotides: TGTGCCAGCAGTGATCCGGTCAGGGGTATGGTCGAGCAGTTCTTC.

This clone was observed once. V and J are TRBV9 and TRBJ1-1; tentative D call: TRBD1 (5 bases). V was shortened by 5 bases and J by 1 base, with 12 bases between the two germline ends. This CDR3 is 14 amino acids long. The germline V gene encodes CDR1 SGDLS and CDR2 YYNGEE. The CDR3 loop is CASSHDRRNTEAFF. In nucleotides, the CDR3 is TGTGCCAGCAGTCATGACAGAAGGAACACTGAAGCTTTCTTT.

V usage is TRBV7-9 and J usage is TRBJ1-4; maybe TRBD1 (5 bases). The length of the CDR3 is 15 residues. V was cut by 1 base and J by 8 bases, with 14 bases left in between. Germline assignment: CDR1 SEHNR and CDR2 FQNEAQ (reference sequence). CDR3 in amino acids: CASSLEGRVGEKLFF. The CDR3 bases are TGTGCCAGCAGCTTAGAAGGCAGGGTGGGAGAAAAACTGTTTTTT.

The J gene is TRBJ1-5, the V gene TRBV13; unclear D gene. Between the trimmed V and J ends, which lost 5 bases and 5 bases, there was a span of 10 bases. Germline V CDR1 and CDR2: PRHDT, FYEKMQ (reference sequence). This CDR3 is built from 13 residues. The CDR3 nucleotides are TGTGCCAGCAGCCCCTCCGGGGATCAGCCCCAGCATTTT. As protein: CASSPSGDQPQHF.

The chain combines TRBV29-1 with TRBJ2-1; 7 nucleotides agree with TRBD2. V was pared by 8 bases and J by 5 bases, with 9 bases of the junction left unmatched. Germline CDR1 reads SQVTM; CDR2 reads ANQGSEA. This CDR3 contains 13 residues. CDR3 in amino acids: CSSGEGIHNEQFF. CDR3 bases: TGCAGCTCGGGGGAGGGGATTCACAATGAGCAGTTCTTC.